A single sample is the source of the 8 T cell receptor beta chains below, sequenced in a study of T cell clones after liver transplantation. Data came from immunoSEQ multiplex PCR; TCRdb stores just in-frame clones and leaves some out. The data contain just under 9,500 clones, around 73% of them singletons. The sequenced sample was CD8+ T cells from blood, obtained at the 22-month timepoint. These receptors were obtained from a human patient who received a liver transplant. These T cells may partly come from the graft donor.

This clone was counted a few times. The rearrangement uses TRBV27 and TRBJ2-7, with a tentative D call TRBD2 (5 bases). Germline loops: CDR1 MNHEY, CDR2 SMNVEV (reference sequence). This CDR3 is 14 amino acids long. The V gene lost 2 bases and the J gene lost 5 bases, with 13 bases spanning the gap. The CDR3 here is CASSLSPGMNEQYF. The CDR3 DNA reads as TGTGCCAGCAGTTTAAGTCCGGGGATGAACGAGCAGTACTTC.

The V and J genes are TRBV5-4 and TRBJ1-1; TRBD1 might be the D (5 bases). Looked up from germline, CDR1 is SGHNT and CDR2 is YYREEE (reference sequence). Trimming shortened V by 2 bases and J by 5 bases, and 16 bases separated the two germline ends. There are 15 residues in the CDR3. Here the CDR3 DNA reads TGTGCCAGCAGCTTCGGCGGGGCCGCGGAGACTGAAGCTTTCTTT. As protein: CASSFGGAAETEAFF.

The chain couples TRBV4-2 to TRBJ1-3, with a possible D match to TRBD1 (5 bases). This CDR3 contains 16 residues. Per the germline V gene, CDR1 is LGHNA and CDR2 is YNFKEQ. V was trimmed by 4 bases and J by 0 bases, leaving 13 bases between them. CDR3 DNA sequence: TGTGCCAGCAGCCCCCGCGAGGGGAGCTCTGGAAACACCATATATTTT. It is translated as CASSPREGSSGNTIYF.

The DNA for the CDR3 is TGCGCCAGCAGCTTGGTAAGGACTAGCGGGGACCTCTCCTACAATGAGCAGTTCTTC. Its protein product is CASSLVRTSGDLSYNEQFF. The V call is TRBV5-1, the J call TRBJ2-1; 12 positions agree with TRBD2. The CDR3 length is 19 residues. The ends lost 0 bases at V and 0 bases at J; junction bases unmatched: 7. Germline-derived CDR1 and CDR2 are SGHRS and YFSETQ.

The genes are TRBV28 and TRBJ1-1; D might be TRBD1 (5 bases). CDR3 length: 14 amino acids. Germline V lookup: CDR1 MDHEN, CDR2 SYDVKM. V lost 3 bases and J 2 bases, leaving 10 bases between the germline ends. The CDR3 DNA is TGTGCCAGCAGTTTTTATAGGGACAACACTGAAGCTTTCTTT. Translating it yields CASSFYRDNTEAFF. Full variable domain (rest looked up from reference TRBV28 and TRBJ1-1): DVKVTQSSRYLVKRTGEKVFLECVQDMDHENMFWYRQDPGLGLRLIYFSYDVKMKEKGDIPEGYSVSREKKERFSLILESASTNQTSMYLCASSFYRDNTEAFFGQGTRLTVV.

The V gene is TRBV7-6, the J gene TRBJ1-1, with no clear D. CDR1 and CDR2 from the germline V gene are SGHVS and FNYEAQ. Trimming removed 1 base at V and 3 bases at J, with 6 bases between. This CDR3 region has 13 residues. CDR3 sequence: CASSLEAHTEAFF. In DNA form, the CDR3 reads TGTGCCAGCAGCTTAGAGGCCCACACTGAAGCTTTCTTT.

This clone was seen a single time. The chain uses TRBV29-1 and TRBJ2-7; 7 bases are shared with TRBD2. Trimming at V came to 7 bases and at J to 7 bases, leaving 13 bases not matched to a gene. From germline, CDR1 is SQVTM and CDR2 ANQGSEA. There are 13 residues in the CDR3. In DNA, the CDR3 is TGCAGCGCAAGAGGGAGGGGCTCGTTGGAGCAGTACTTC. Translating it yields CSARGRGSLEQYF.

The chain carries TRBV7-7 and TRBJ2-6; D call uncertain. V was shortened by 5 bases and J by 5 bases, with 25 bases between the two germline ends. CDR1 is SSHAT, CDR2 FNYEAQ, per germline (reference sequence). The CDR3 is 19 amino acids. The CDR3 nucleotides read TGTGCCAGCAGCATTGGGCATAAGGTGCCACAAAGTCGGGCCAACGTCCTGACTTTC. It is translated as CASSIGHKVPQSRANVLTF.